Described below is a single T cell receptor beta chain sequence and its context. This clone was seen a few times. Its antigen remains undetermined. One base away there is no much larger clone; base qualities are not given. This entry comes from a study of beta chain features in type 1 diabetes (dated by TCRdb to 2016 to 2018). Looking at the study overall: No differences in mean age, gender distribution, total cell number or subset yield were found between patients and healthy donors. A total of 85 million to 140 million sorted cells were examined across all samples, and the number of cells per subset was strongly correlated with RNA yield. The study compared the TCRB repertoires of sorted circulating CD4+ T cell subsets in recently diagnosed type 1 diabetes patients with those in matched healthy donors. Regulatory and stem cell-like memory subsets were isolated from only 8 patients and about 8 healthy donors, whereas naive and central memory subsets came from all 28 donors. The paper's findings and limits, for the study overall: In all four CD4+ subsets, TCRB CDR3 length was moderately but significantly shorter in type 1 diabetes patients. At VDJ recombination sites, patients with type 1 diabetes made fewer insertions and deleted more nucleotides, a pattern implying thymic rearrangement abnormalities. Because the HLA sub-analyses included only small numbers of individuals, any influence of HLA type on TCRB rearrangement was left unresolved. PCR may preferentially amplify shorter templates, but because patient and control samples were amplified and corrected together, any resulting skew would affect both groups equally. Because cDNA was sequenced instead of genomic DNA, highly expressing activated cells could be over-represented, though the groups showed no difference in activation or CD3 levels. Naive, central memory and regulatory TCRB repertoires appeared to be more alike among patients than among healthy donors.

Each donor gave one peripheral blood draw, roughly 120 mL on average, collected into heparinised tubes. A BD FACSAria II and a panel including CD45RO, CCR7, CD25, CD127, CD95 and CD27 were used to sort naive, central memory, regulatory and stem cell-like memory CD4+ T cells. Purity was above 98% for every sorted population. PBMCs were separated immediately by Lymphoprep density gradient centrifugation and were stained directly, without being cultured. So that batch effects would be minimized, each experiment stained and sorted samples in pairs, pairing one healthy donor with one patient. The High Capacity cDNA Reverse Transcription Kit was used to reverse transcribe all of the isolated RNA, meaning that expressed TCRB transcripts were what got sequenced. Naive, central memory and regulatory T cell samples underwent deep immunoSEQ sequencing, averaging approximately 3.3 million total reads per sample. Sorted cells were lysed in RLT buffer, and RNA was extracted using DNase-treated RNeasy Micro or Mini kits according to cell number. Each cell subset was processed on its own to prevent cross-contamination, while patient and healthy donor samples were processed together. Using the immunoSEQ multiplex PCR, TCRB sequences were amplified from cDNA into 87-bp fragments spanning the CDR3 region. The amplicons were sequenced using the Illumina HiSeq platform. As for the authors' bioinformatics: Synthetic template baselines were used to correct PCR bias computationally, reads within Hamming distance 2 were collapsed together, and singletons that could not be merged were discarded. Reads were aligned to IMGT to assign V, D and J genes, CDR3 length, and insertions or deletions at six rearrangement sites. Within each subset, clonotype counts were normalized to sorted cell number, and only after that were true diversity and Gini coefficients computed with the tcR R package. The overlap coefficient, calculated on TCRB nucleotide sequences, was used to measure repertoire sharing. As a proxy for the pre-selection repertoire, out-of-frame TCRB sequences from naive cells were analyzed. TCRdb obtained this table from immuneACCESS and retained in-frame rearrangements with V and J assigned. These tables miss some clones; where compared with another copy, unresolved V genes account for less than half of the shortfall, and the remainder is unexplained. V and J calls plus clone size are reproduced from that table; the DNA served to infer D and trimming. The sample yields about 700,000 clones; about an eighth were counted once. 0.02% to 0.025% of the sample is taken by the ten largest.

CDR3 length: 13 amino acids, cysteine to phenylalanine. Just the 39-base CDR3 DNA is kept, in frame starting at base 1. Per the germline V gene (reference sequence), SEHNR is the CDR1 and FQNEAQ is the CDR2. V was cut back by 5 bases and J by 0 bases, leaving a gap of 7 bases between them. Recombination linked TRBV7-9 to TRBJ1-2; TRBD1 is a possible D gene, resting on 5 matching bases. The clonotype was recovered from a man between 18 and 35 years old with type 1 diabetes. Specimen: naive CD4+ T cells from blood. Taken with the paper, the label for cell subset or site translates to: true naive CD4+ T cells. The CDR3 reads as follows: CASSRDANYGYTF. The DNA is TGTGCCAGCAGCAGGGACGCTAACTATGGCTACACCTTC.